Listed below are T cell receptor beta chains from one sample, sequenced in a study of blood T cell repertoires in COVID-19. The repertoire was sequenced with immunoSEQ multiplex PCR; TCRdb's copy has only in-frame clones and lacks some. This table holds over 35,000 clones, about nine tenths found once. The specimen was peripheral blood. These receptors originate from a man between 70 and 80 years old with active COVID-19. Both conserved end residues are part of each CDR3. A D gene is named only where the DNA matches it firmly. Only some rows state a clone size, as once, few, many or a class for expanded clones.

V	size	J	D	DNA	CDR3
TRBV5-6	once	TRBJ2-1	TRBD2	TGTGCCAGCAGCCCCTTTAGCGGGGGGTCCTACAATGAGCAGTTCTTC	CASSPFSGGSYNEQFF
TRBV4-3	once	TRBJ2-7	-	TGCGCCAGCAGCCAAAAGGGGGGGTTCTACGAGCAGTACTTC	CASSQKGGFYEQYF
TRBV28	-	TRBJ2-7	TRBD2	TGTGCCAGCAGTACCCCCAGCGGGAGTTACGAGCAGTACTTC	CASSTPSGSYEQYF
TRBV6-5	-	TRBJ1-5	-	TGTGCCAGCAGTTACCAGATCAATCAGCCCCAGCATTTT	CASSYQINQPQHF
TRBV13	-	TRBJ2-7	TRBD2	TGTGCCAGCGGTACTGGCGGGAGAAGGGACGAGCAGTACTTC	CASGTGGRRDEQYF
TRBV7-8	-	TRBJ1-2	-	TGTGCCAGCAGCTCCCAAGGACATCTTAACTATGGCTACACCTTC	CASSSQGHLNYGYTF
TRBV21-1	once	TRBJ1-2	-	TGTGCCAGCAGCAAAATTTATCGTAGGGGGAAGGCCCCTCGTAACTATGGCTACACCTTC	CASSKIYRRGKAPRNYGYTF
TRBV7-8	-	TRBJ1-2	-	TGTGCCAGCAGCTTAGAGGGGATCTTGGCAAACTATGGCTACACCTTC	CASSLEGILANYGYTF
TRBV2	-	TRBJ1-5	-	TGTGCCAGCAGCATTGGAGAGGATCAGCCCCAGCATTTT	CASSIGEDQPQHF
TRBV28	-	TRBJ2-1	-	TGTGCCAGCAGTACTATTCGGGGGGCGTCCTACAATGAGCAGTTCTTC	CASSTIRGASYNEQFF
TRBV16	-	TRBJ2-3	TRBD2	TGTGCCAGCAGCCCGATGCGGGGGAGAGGGGATACGCAGTATTTT	CASSPMRGRGDTQYF
TRBV7-2	-	TRBJ1-1	-	TGTGCCAGCAGCTTAGTATTTCAGGCTGGAACGGCTGAAGCTTTCTTT	CASSLVFQAGTAEAFF
TRBV11-3	-	TRBJ2-1	-	TGTGCCAGCAGCCCCGACGGGTTCTACAATGAGCAGTTCTTC	CASSPDGFYNEQFF
TRBV10-3	-	TRBJ2-7	-	TGTGCCATCAGTGAGCTGGGGGGGGCTCTAGCGGAGAGTACGGCGCAGTACTTC	CAISELGGALAESTAQYF
TRBV3-1/TRBV3-2	-	TRBJ2-7	TRBD1	TGTGCCAGCAGCCGACAGGGACGGTCCTACGAGCAGTACTTC	CASSRQGRSYEQYF
TRBV5-1	-	TRBJ2-3	TRBD2	TGCGCCAGCAGCTCTGGACTAGCGGGAGGCCTACTCACAGATACGCAGTATTTT	CASSSGLAGGLLTDTQYF
TRBV6-2/TRBV6-3	-	TRBJ1-1	-	TGTGCCAGCAGTTACTCGGGCGTAGCTGAAGCTTTCTTT	CASSYSGVAEAFF
TRBV4-2	medium-sized	TRBJ1-6	-	TGTGCCAGCAGCCCTCGGGGGGGGGCGGATTCACCCCTCCACTTT	CASSPRGGADSPLHF
TRBV2	-	TRBJ1-5	-	TGTGCCAGCAGTCAGTATAGCAATCAGCCCCAGCATTTT	CASSQYSNQPQHF
TRBV9	-	TRBJ2-5	TRBD2	TGTGCCAGCAGCGTAGAGCCTAGCGGCCTCGTTGGCCAGTACTTC	CASSVEPSGLVGQYF
TRBV28	-	TRBJ1-5	-	TGTGCCAGCAGTTCGTCGGCGGTGGTCAGCAATCAGCCCCAGCATTTT	CASSSSAVVSNQPQHF
TRBV15	-	TRBJ2-1	-	TGTGCCACCAGCAGACCTTCGGGTGCCAAGGCCCATGAGCAGTTCTTC	CATSRPSGAKAHEQFF
TRBV7-2	-	TRBJ2-1	TRBD2	TGTGCCAGCAGCCCCTGGGGGACTAGCGGGAGAAATGAGCAGTTCTTC	CASSPWGTSGRNEQFF
TRBV7-2	-	TRBJ2-7	TRBD2	TGTGCCAGCAGCCAAACGGGGGCTAGCGGGTCCCGGGAGCAGTACTTC	CASSQTGASGSREQYF
TRBV11-2	-	TRBJ2-7	TRBD2	TGTGCCAGCAGCTTAGGAGGGACTAGCACCTACGAGCAGTACTTC	CASSLGGTSTYEQYF
TRBV18	-	TRBJ1-1	TRBD1	TGTGCCAGCTCATCTACAGGGGGCACTGAAGCTTTCTTT	CASSSTGGTEAFF
TRBV3-1/TRBV3-2	-	TRBJ2-4	TRBD2	TGTGCCAGTCAGGCTACGACTAGCGGAGCCAAAAACATTCAGTACTTC	CASQATTSGAKNIQYF
TRBV6-2/TRBV6-3	few	TRBJ1-1	-	TGTGCCAGCAGTTACTCCTTGCGGAGGAAGAACACTGAAGCTTTCTTT	CASSYSLRRKNTEAFF
TRBV7-8	-	TRBJ2-7	TRBD2	TGTGCCAGCAGCTCGGCTCTAGCGGGAGGCTCCTACGAGCAGTACTTC	CASSSALAGGSYEQYF
TRBV20-1	-	TRBJ2-7	-	TGCAGTGCCACAGATGGGAGGTTGTACTTC	CSATDGRLYF
TRBV6-1	-	TRBJ1-2	-	TGTGCCAGCAGTGACCGCGGCCGCTATGGCTACACCTTC	CASSDRGRYGYTF
TRBV5-4	-	TRBJ2-2	TRBD1	TGTGCCAGCAGCCCCGGGACAGGGTGGAACACCGGGGAGCTGTTTTTT	CASSPGTGWNTGELFF
TRBV2	few	TRBJ1-5	-	TGTGCCAGCAGCGCCCAGGGACATAGCAATCAGCCCCAGCATTTT	CASSAQGHSNQPQHF
TRBV12-1	few	TRBJ2-7	-	TGTGCCAGCAGCTTGATACTAGCGGGAGCCTGCTACGAGCAGTACTTC	CASSLILAGACYEQYF
TRBV4-3	medium-sized	TRBJ2-5	TRBD2	TGCGCCAGCAGCCAAGGGACTAGCGGGAGTGGGGTCCAAGAGACCCAGTACTTC	CASSQGTSGSGVQETQYF
TRBV5-4	-	TRBJ2-7	-	TGTGCCAGCAGCCCAGGGGCGGTAAGCTCCTACGAGCAGTACTTC	CASSPGAVSSYEQYF
TRBV3-1/TRBV3-2	-	TRBJ2-5	-	TGTGCCAGCAGCCAAGATGTCAGGGGCCGAGAGACCCAGTACTTC	CASSQDVRGRETQYF
TRBV5-1	-	TRBJ1-2	TRBD1	TGCGCCAGCAGCGATCTGACAGGGGGCGCGAACTATGGCTACACCTTC	CASSDLTGGANYGYTF
TRBV19	-	TRBJ1-2	TRBD1	TGTGCCAGTAGTATACAGGCAGGGGGCGGAAACTATGGCTACACCTTC	CASSIQAGGGNYGYTF
TRBV7-2	-	TRBJ2-2	-	TGTGCCAGCAGCTTAGCCCTAAACAGGAGGAACACCGGGGAGCTGTTTTTT	CASSLALNRRNTGELFF
TRBV7-6	-	TRBJ2-2	-	TGTGCCGCGGGGGCTACGAACACCGGGGAGCTGTTTTTT	CAAGATNTGELFF
TRBV14	-	TRBJ1-2	-	TGTGCCAGCAGCCAAGAATGGGGAGTTCGGGGCTACACCTTC	CASSQEWGVRGYTF
TRBV4-1	-	TRBJ2-7	-	TGCGCCAGCAGCCAAGGTCCCCTCCCGTACGAGCAGTACTTC	CASSQGPLPYEQYF
TRBV7-9	-	TRBJ2-5	-	TGTGCCAGCAGCAGATTCCGGGACTCGCAAGAGACCCAGTACTTC	CASSRFRDSQETQYF
TRBV28	-	TRBJ2-1	TRBD2	TGTGCCAGCATTTCCCTTGGGGGGGGTCGCAATGAGCAGTTCTTC	CASISLGGGRNEQFF
TRBV6-2/TRBV6-3	-	TRBJ1-2	-	TGTGCCAGCAGCCCAAGACAGGCAACCTATGGCTACACCTTC	CASSPRQATYGYTF
TRBV5-4	-	TRBJ2-5	-	TGTGCCAGCAGCTTGGGAGCTGTTGAGACCCAGTACTTC	CASSLGAVETQYF
TRBV24-1	once	TRBJ2-5	-	TGTGCCACCAGTGACCCTCCAGGGGAGGAGACCCAGTACTTC	CATSDPPGEETQYF
TRBV28	-	TRBJ1-2	-	TGTGCCAGCACCCCATATGGGGGGGCTTGGGGCTACACCTTC	CASTPYGGAWGYTF
TRBV5-1	once	TRBJ2-2	-	TGCGCCAGCAGCTTGGATCGGGGTACGGACACCGGGGAGCTGTTTTTT	CASSLDRGTDTGELFF
TRBV7-2	-	TRBJ2-7	-	TGTGCCAGCAGCTACGGACAGACCTCCTACGAGCAGTACTTC	CASSYGQTSYEQYF
TRBV30	-	TRBJ1-1	TRBD1	TGTGCCTGGAGCAGGGGGCTGATCACTGAAGCTTTCTTT	CAWSRGLITEAFF
TRBV20-1	-	TRBJ1-1	-	TGCAGTGCTAGCGGCACTGAAGCTTTCTTT	CSASGTEAFF
TRBV7-2	once	TRBJ2-7	TRBD2	TGTGCCAGCAGCTTAGGGACTAGCGGCTCCTACGAGCAGTACTTC	CASSLGTSGSYEQYF